One T cell receptor (beta chain) is described in this entry. The data belong to a study of blood T cell repertoires in COVID-19. Only in-frame clones appear in the TCRdb table, and some are missing; sequencing was by immunoSEQ multiplex PCR. Of about 100,000 clones listed, around 80% are singletons. This clonotype was obtained from a man in his sixties or seventies with acute or convalescent COVID-19. The sequenced sample consisted of peripheral blood.

In DNA form, the CDR3 reads TGCAGTGCTAGACAGGGAGGGGAGCAGTACTTC. Translating gives CSARQGGEQYF. V and J are TRBV20-1 and TRBJ2-7; 7 nucleotides agree with TRBD2. Germline assignment: CDR1 DFQATT and CDR2 SNEGSKA (reference sequence). This CDR3 comprises 11 residues. V shed 2 bases, J shed 7 bases, and the junction held 2 bases outside the gene matches.